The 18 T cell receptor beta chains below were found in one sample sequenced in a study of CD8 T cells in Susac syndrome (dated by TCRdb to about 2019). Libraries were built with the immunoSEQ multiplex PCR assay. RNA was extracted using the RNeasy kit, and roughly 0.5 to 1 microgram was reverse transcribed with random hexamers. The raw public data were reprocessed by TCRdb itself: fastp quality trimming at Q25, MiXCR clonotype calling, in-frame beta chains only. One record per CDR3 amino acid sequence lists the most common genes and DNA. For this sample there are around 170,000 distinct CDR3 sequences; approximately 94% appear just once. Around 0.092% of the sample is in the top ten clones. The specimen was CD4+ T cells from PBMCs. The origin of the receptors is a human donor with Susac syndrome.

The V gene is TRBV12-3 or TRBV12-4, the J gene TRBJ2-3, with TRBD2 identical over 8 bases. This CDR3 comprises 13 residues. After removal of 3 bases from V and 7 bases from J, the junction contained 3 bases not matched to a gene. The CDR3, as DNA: TGTGCCAGCAGTTTGGGCGGGGGGCATACGCAGTATTTT. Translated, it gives CASSLGGGHTQYF.

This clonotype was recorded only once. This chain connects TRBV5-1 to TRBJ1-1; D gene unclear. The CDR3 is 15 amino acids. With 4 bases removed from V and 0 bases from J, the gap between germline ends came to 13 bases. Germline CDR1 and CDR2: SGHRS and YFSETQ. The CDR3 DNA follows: TGCGCCAGCAGCACCTCGCGGGGTGTGAACACTGAAGCTTTCTTT. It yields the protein CASSTSRGVNTEAFF.

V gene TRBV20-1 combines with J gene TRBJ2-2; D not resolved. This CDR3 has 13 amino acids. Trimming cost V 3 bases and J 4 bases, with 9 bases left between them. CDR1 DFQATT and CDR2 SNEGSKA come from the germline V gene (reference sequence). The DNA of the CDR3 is TGCAGTGCTAGCTACGTAGCCACCGGGGAGCTGTTTTTT. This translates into CSASYVATGELFF.

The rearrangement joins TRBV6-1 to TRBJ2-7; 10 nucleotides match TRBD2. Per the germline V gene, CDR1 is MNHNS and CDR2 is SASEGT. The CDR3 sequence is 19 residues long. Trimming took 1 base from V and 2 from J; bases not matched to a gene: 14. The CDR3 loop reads CASSEGSLAGALIPYEQYF. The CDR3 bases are TGTGCCAGCAGTGAAGGCAGTCTAGCGGGGGCTTTAATCCCCTACGAGCAGTACTTC.

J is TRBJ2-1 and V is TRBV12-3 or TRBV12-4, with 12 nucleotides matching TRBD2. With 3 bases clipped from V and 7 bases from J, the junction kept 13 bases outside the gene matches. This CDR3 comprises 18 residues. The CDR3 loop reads CASSFGLAGGDSKNEQFF. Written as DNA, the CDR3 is TGTGCCAGCAGTTTCGGCCTAGCGGGGGGGGACAGCAAAAATGAGCAGTTCTTC.

This CDR3 reads CAWSRTVLNTEAFF. The CDR3, as DNA: TGTGCCTGGAGTAGGACGGTACTGAACACTGAAGCTTTCTTT. The rearrangement uses TRBV30 and TRBJ1-1, with D unresolved. The germline V gene encodes CDR1 GTSNPN and CDR2 SVGIG (reference sequence). Trimming cost V 2 bases and J 0 bases, with 10 bases left between them. CDR3 length: 14 amino acids.

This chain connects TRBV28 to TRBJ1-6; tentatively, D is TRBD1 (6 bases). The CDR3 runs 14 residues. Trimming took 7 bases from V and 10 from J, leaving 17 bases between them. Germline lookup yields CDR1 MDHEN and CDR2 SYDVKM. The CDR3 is CASKEQGAPSPLHF. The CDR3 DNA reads TGTGCCAGCAAAGAACAGGGCGCTCCATCACCCCTCCACTTT.

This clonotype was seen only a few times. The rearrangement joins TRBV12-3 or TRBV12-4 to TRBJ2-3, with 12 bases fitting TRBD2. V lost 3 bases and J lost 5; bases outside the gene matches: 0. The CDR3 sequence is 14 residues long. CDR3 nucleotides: TGTGCCAGCAGTTTGGGACTAGCGGGAGATACGCAGTATTTT. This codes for CASSLGLAGDTQYF.

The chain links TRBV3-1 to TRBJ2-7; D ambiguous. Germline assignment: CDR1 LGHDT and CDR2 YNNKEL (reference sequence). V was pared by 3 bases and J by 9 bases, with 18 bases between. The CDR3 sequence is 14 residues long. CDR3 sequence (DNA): TGTGCCAGCAGCCAGGGCACTACCAGTGTCGCGCAGTACTTC. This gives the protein CASSQGTTSVAQYF.

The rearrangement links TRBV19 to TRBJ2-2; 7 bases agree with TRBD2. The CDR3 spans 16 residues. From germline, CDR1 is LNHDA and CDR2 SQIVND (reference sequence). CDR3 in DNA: TGTGCTACCTCCCCGCGACTAGCCCGGAACACCGGGGAGCTGTTTTTT. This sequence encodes CATSPRLARNTGELFF.

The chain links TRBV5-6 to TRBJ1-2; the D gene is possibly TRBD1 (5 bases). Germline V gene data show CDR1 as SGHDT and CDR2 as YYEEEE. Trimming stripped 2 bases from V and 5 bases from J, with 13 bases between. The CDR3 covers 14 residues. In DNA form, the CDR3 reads TGTGCCAGCAGCTTCTCTCAGGGCCAGTATGGCTACACCTTC. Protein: CASSFSQGQYGYTF.

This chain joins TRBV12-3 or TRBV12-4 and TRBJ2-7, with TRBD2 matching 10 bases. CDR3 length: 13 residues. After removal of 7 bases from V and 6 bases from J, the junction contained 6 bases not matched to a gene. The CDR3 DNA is TGTGCCAGCAAGGAGCGGGGGGGACGCGAGCAGTACTTC. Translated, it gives CASKERGGREQYF.

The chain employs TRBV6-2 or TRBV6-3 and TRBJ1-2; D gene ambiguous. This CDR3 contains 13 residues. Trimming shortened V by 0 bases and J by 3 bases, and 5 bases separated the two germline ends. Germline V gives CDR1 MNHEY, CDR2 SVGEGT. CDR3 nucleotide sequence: TGTGCCAGCAGTTACTCTAGGGACTATGGCTACACCTTC. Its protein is CASSYSRDYGYTF.

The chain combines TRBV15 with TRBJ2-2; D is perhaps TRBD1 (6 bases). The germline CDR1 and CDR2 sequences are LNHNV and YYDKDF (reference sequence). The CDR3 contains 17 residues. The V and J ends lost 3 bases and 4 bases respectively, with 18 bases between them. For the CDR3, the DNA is TGTGCCACCAGCAGGGATTGGACAGCCGACTTCACCGGGGAGCTGTTTTTT. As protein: CATSRDWTADFTGELFF.

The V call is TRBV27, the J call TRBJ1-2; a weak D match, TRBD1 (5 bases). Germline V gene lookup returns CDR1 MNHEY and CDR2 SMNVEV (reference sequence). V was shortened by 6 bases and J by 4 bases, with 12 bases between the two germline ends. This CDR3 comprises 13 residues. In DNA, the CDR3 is TGTGCCAGCAGCCGGTCAGGGTTCTATGGCTACACCTTC. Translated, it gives CASSRSGFYGYTF.

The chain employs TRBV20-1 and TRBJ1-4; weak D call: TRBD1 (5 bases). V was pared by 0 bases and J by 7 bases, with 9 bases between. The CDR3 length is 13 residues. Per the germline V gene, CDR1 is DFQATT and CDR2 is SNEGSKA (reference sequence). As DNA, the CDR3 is TGCAGTGCTAGAGACAGGGACGGTGAAAAACTGTTTTTT. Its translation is CSARDRDGEKLFF.

This CDR3 reads CASSRTLPGQRNEKLFF. The CDR3 region has the DNA TGTGCCAGCAGCCGCACCCTACCGGGACAGAGGAATGAAAAACTGTTTTTT. This chain links TRBV11-2 with TRBJ1-4; TRBD1 aligns across 7 bases. Unmatched junction bases numbered 14, after V lost 5 bases and J lost 5 bases. Germline-derived CDR1 and CDR2 are SGHAT and FQNNGV. The CDR3 spans 17 residues.

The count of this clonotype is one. The CDR3 spells CASSGHRDRDEETQYF. In DNA form, the CDR3 reads TGTGCCAGCAGCGGACACCGGGACAGGGACGAAGAGACCCAGTACTTC. J is TRBJ2-5 and V is TRBV7-2; 9 bases are shared with TRBD1. Germline CDR1 and CDR2: SGHTA and FQGNSA. This CDR3 is built from 16 residues. The ends lost 5 bases at V and 3 bases at J; junction bases unmatched: 10.